This T cell receptor (beta chain) was retrieved from a study of glioma-infiltrating T cells. Study observations and caveats: Non-neoplastic patients had below-expected tissue-blood divergence, while all gliomas exceeded expectation.

Per the germline V gene, CDR1 is DFQATT and CDR2 is SNEGSKA (reference sequence). The V and J ends lost 6 bases and 4 bases, in that order; junction bases with no gene match: 10. This CDR3 spans 14 amino acids. Amplification of TCR alpha and beta CDR3 regions from RNA used iRepertoire nested multiplex PCR. Tissue mRNA or PBMC total RNA, roughly 85-450 ng, went into one-step reverse transcription and amplification. TCRdb passed the multiplex PCR reads through MiXCR, listing each CDR3 protein once. This table holds 100,000 to 150,000 distinct CDR3 sequences, 20% to 25% found once. This clonotype has just one count. Its antigen remains unidentified. A much larger clone sits a single nucleotide away, making a read error possible.

V gene TRBV20-1 combines with J gene TRBJ2-5, with 8 bases matching TRBD1. Material for sequencing was glioma tissue, nonneoplastic brain tissue, or PBMCs (not recorded which). This TCR was sampled from a human donor with low-grade glioma or glioblastoma, undergoing nonglioma brain surgery, or in good health (not recorded which). The CDR3 nucleotides are TGCAGTGCCCCGAGACAGGGGATGGGAGAGACCCAGTACTTC. Protein sequence: CSAPRQGMGETQYF.